This T cell receptor (beta chain) comes out of a study of cytomegalovirus exposure and HLA in healthy donors (dated by TCRdb to about 2017). The study in broad terms: In an earlier analysis of some 610 of the donors, roughly 300 Gb of sequence data and 100 million or so unique TCR beta sequences from 180 million or so T cells were reported. Roughly 290 gigabases of sequencing data and 91 million or so unique TCR sequences made up an early release that covered approximately 700 HLA-typed donors. Of the 398 genotyped donors, about 80% fell in the genetic ancestry cluster associated with self-reported Caucasian donors. The study aimed to test whether signatures of past pathogen exposure could be identified by cataloging public T cell receptors. The study used immunosequencing to profile the T cell repertoires of approximately 690 subjects and linked those repertoires to cytomegalovirus serostatus. A separate validation cohort of over a hundred different subjects was used in addition to the approximately 640-subject first cohort. To predict cytomegalovirus infection status, the study combined high-throughput TCR immunosequencing, statistical association of individual TCRs with disease status, and machine learning. In a later analysis, previously published TCR beta repertoires from 550 to 750 donors were re-analyzed and high-resolution HLA genotyping was added so that TCR occurrence patterns could be studied. Rather than drawing on any new phenotypic data, the later analysis identified candidate immune exposures from TCR beta sequences and the way those sequences occurred across donors. In an earlier analysis of 500 to 650 of the donors, high-throughput TCR beta sequencing was used to judge whether each TCR beta V gene segment behaved as functional or pseudogenic. Donor age, sex, ethnicity and CMV serostatus were collected together with the repertoire data. Genome-wide SNP genotypes for about 55% of the roughly 670 donors were used in a later genetic analysis, which treated that subset as a discovery cohort. All discovery cohort repertoires had been generated on a single sequencing platform. Both class I and class II loci were covered by HLA typing, at four-digit resolution. The number of donors typed differed by locus, with 629-630 for A, B, C, DRB1 and DQB1, roughly 520 for DQA1, about 610 for DPA1, and roughly 450 for DPB1. About 5 DR-DQ haplotypes were handled as single units for association and clustering, since linkage in the cohort was strong. Among some 400 genotyped donors of the cohort, an average of 235,054 unique TCR beta nucleotide sequences were sequenced per donor, roughly 20% of them non-productive. The full study reports these points: At a false discovery rate of 0.05, a later analysis linked fewer than 20,000 TCR beta sequences to specific HLA alleles. The classifier was reported to diagnose cytomegalovirus status with high specificity and sensitivity in both the original cohort and the validation cohort. The only immune exposure information available for the cohort was CMV serostatus. In an earlier analysis of some 500 of the donors, most TCR beta V segments were observed in productive rearrangements about 87% or about 30% of the time, broadly matching IMGT annotations. Seventeen rarely observed V segments, including chromosome 9 orphons, were excluded from the earlier analysis of approximately 500 of the donors because counts were too low. According to a later analysis, TCR association rates differed among HLA loci, with DRB1 alleles showing the most associated TCRs and HLA-C alleles showing the fewest. When HLA alleles, especially DR and DQ, strongly co-occurred, TCR associations were difficult to assign to individual alleles. According to a later genetic analysis, donors in an Asian-associated ancestry cluster had fewer N-insertions in productive TCRs than the roughly 670-donor mean. A later analysis found that most CMV-associated TCR beta chains appeared HLA-restricted, with HLA associations seemingly driven largely by CMV exposure. A further reported finding was that TCR beta sequences accurately predicted the HLA-A and HLA-B alleles for most subjects in the first cohort. The presence/absence analyses assumed that sequencing depth was roughly uniform across donors, and that assumption may not be true. This cohort had only TCR beta chains sequenced, and the lack of alpha or paired-chain data limited which features could be detected. Most TCR sequences were observed very rarely across donors, whereas some public TCRs were present in many individuals. The study gave a list of 150 to 200 TCR beta chains associated with cytomegalovirus. According to a later analysis, parvovirus B19, influenza, CMV and Epstein-Barr virus appeared linked to several top co-occurrence clusters. The authors suggested that the approach could potentially be extended to other disease states and immunological phenotypes. Linkage disequilibrium might explain the correlated functional status among segregating V segments, but an unknown experimental factor could not be excluded. In vitro tests confirmed that a few of the cytomegalovirus-associated TCR beta chains recognize cytomegalovirus antigens. In a later analysis, HLA-associated TCR beta chains were found to be more clonally expanded and to have lower generation probabilities than equally common non-associated chains. A cluster of highly shared sequence variants was judged likely to represent a technical artifact of the sequencing pipeline. Because HLA typing was missing for some donors at each locus, association tests included only the typed subset. An association between a missense DCLRE1C variant and V-gene and J-gene trimming of TCR beta chains was found in a later genetic analysis and replicated in an independent cohort.

The library relied on the immunoSEQ multiplex PCR assay. The multiplex PCR relied on a mix of 60 forward primers for TCR Vbeta segments and 13 reverse primers for TCR Jbeta segments. A multiplex PCR assay on genomic DNA amplified the CDR3 region of rearranged TCR beta genes. On the Illumina HiSeq System, the amplified TCR beta libraries were sequenced as 87-base-pair reads. Under the source paper's analysis protocol: In a later analysis, tens of millions of unique TCR beta chains were counted across the 690 or so repertoires, and around 10 million of these chains were shared by at least two donors. Raw reads were error-corrected and collapsed into unique sequences with a nearest-neighbor algorithm that merged closely related sequences to remove PCR and sequencing errors. CDR3 sequences were aligned to IMGT reference sequences to assign V, D and J gene segments. For a sequence to be retained, a match of at least six nucleotides was required to both a V gene segment and a J gene segment. A rearrangement counted as productive if the CDR3 had no stop codons and remained in frame with V and J, and every other rearrangement counted as non-productive. CDR3 was defined by IMGT convention, running from the second conserved V-encoded cysteine to the conserved J-encoded phenylalanine. Sequences without an unambiguous match to a single V gene segment were excluded from the earlier analysis of about 630 of the donors. In an earlier analysis of several hundred of the donors, V segments were called functional above 56.7% productive rearrangements and were called segregating when the between-donor standard deviation exceeded 5%. A statistical classification framework was built for diagnosing cytomegalovirus status from the catalog of TCR beta chain sequences. A later analysis assigned V and J genes by comparing TCR nucleotide sequences with IMGT/GENE-DB human TR gene sequences. A later analysis assigned CDR3 sequences and most-parsimonious VDJ recombination scenarios with the TCRdist pipeline. In a later analysis, each TCR beta chain was defined by its CDR3 amino acid sequence together with its V-gene family, and reads without a unique V-gene family were excluded. In a later analysis, 550 to 650 highly shared, low-generation-probability nucleotide sequences were removed to address suspected cross-contamination and a sequencing artifact. For each public chain, a later analysis derived a clonal expansion index from normalized ranks of inferred template counts within each repertoire. Generation probabilities in a later analysis came from a VDJ recombination model fitted to out-of-frame rearrangements, and those results were checked against IGoR. In a later analysis, hypergeometric tests were used to score TCR-TCR, TCR-HLA and TCR-CMV co-occurrence, with a repertoire-size bias correction applied to TCR pairs. In a later analysis, false discovery rates were estimated by permuting HLA or CMV assignments 20 times. In a later analysis, co-occurring TCRs were grouped with DBSCAN, and TCRdist sequence similarity was added when clustering was performed within HLA-allele-positive subsets. Co-occurrence clustering excluded repertoires with fewer than 30,000 or more than 120,000 public chains, plus five with anomalous nucleotide sharing. The table comes from immuneACCESS by way of TCRdb, which keeps in-frame sequences with V and J called. Part of the clones is missing from these tables; in studies checked, under half for an unresolved V gene and the rest for unknown reasons. D and trimming come from the DNA, and the V and J calls and clone size come from that table. This sample is represented by about 180,000 clones; over 80% of them were singletons. The biggest ten clones account for 0.95% to 1.5% of the sample.

In total, more than 500 healthy bone marrow donors made up the cohort. Cohort members were all nominally healthy when sampled, although unrecorded immune exposures were likely present. The donor was CMV seronegative and was included in the group of several hundred seronegative cohort members. Each donor provided a peripheral blood sample, and peripheral blood mononuclear cells were used for TCR beta sequencing. The Qiagen DNeasy Blood Extraction Kit was used to extract genomic DNA from the blood cell samples. A note on this clone: It lacks a known antigen. No much larger clone is present one base from it, and per-base qualities are unavailable.

Material for sequencing was PBMCs. This sequence originates from a boy between 2 and 10 years old in good health and CMV-seronegative.

The bases are TGTGCCAGCAGCCAAGGGAGACAGGGGGCGCGCGAGCAGTACTTC. This encodes CASSQGRQGAREQYF. This sequence uses TRBV28 and TRBJ2-7, with 10 bases in between that match TRBD1. Reading from cysteine to phenylalanine, the CDR3 counts 15 amino acids. Of the read, only the CDR3 DNA is kept; its 45 bases are in frame from base 1. CDR1 and CDR2, looked up from the germline V gene, are MDHEN and SYDVKM. The germline V end is reduced by 6 bases and the J end by 6 bases; junction bases left unmatched: 11.